The clone carrying this T cell receptor beta chain was picked up many times. As yet, its antigen is unknown. The data derive from a study of human T cells and chemical hapten exposure. Points from the study as a whole: Expanded TCRs formed significantly more large CDR3 similarity clusters than controls. A positive correlation with patch test score was found for PT1 expanded TCR counts.

The V end lost 3 bases, the J end lost 11 bases, and 13 bases lay between the germline ends. CDR1 ENHRY and CDR2 SYGVKD come from the germline V gene. The CDR3 contains 12 residues. Time point indicated: patch test 1, 2 weeks after DPC sensitization. Treatment specified: therapeutic diphenylcyclopropenone sensitization with weekly scalp DPC. The donor pool consisted of alopecia patients aged 18 to 70 years, considered suitable for DPC. Library construction involved attaching unique molecular identifiers to individual cDNA molecules, which allowed quantitative, reproducible TCR counting. TCRdb used MiXCR to reprocess the RACE reads, holding one entry per CDR3 protein. The profile shows around 53,000 distinct CDR3 sequences, less than 9.5% of them singletons.

Material: whole blood, obtained in connection with sensitization to the hapten diphenylcyclopropenone (DPC). The rearrangement joins TRBV10-3 to TRBJ1-1, with a weak D call TRBD1 (6 bases). The receptor was derived from a woman between 50 and 59 years old with alopecia areata. Some clones in this sample may be carry-over from other donors' samples. The chain's CDR3 is CAISDGQGMAFF. CDR3 nucleotides: TGTGCCATCAGTGACGGGCAGGGGATGGCTTTCTTT.